In this sample, the clone carrying this TCR beta chain turned up a few times. The antigen is undetermined. CDR1 and CDR2 from the germline V gene are SNHLY and FYNNEI. V was pared by 6 bases and J by 0 bases, with 15 bases between. This CDR3 spans 16 amino acids. Selection for sequencing was limited to patients who had shown CD8+CD57+ cell expansion by flow cytometry. Genomic DNA, the template, was used for profiling of the TCR beta VDJ and CDR3. TCRdb processed the reads anew with MiXCR; each CDR3 protein has one entry. The data show 150,000 to 200,000 distinct CDR3 sequences, around half seen once. The data originate from a study of CD8+CD57+ T cells in acquired aplastic anemia. Study-wide context: The DNA of sorted CD4+ and CD8+ cells averaged approximately 3.3 ug.

Study-wide points: Simpson's diversity of CD8+ cells was not significantly different in patients compared with controls.

The specimen was sorted CD4+, CD8+, or CD8+CD57+ T cells (not recorded which) from PBMCs. V gene TRBV2 combines with J gene TRBJ2-1, with D perhaps given as TRBD1 or TRBD2 (5 bases each). The TCR comes from a human donor with aplastic anemia. The CDR3 DNA follows: TGTGCCAGCAGCGAGGGGACGGCCGCCTCCTACAATGAGCAGTTCTTC. It translates to CASSEGTAASYNEQFF.